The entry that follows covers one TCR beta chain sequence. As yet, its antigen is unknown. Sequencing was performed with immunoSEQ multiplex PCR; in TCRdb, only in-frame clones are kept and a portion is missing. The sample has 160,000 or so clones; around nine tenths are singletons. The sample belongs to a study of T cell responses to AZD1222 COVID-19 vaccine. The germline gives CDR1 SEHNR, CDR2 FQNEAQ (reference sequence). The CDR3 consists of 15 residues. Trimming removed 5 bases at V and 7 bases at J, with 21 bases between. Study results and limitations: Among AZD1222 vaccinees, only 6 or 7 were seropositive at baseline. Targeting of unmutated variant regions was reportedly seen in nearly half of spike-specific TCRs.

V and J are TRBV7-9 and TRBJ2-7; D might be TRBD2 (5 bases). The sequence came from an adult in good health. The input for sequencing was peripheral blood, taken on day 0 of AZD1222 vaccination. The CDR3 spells CASSPPVRGAVEQYF. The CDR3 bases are TGTGCCAGCAGCCCTCCCGTCCGGGGTGCGGTGGAGCAGTACTTC.